This T cell receptor (beta chain) was obtained from a study of T cell responses to AZD1222 COVID-19 vaccine. Germline-derived CDR1 and CDR2 are LNHDA and SQIVND (reference sequence). V shed 0 bases, J shed 0 bases, and the junction held 19 bases outside the gene matches. This CDR3 has 21 amino acids. The protocol was immunoSEQ multiplex PCR, while the TCRdb copy is restricted to in-frame clones and leaves out a portion. In the table there are about 130,000 clones, roughly 88% of which are singletons. The V call is TRBV19, the J call TRBJ1-2, with TRBD1 identical over 7 bases. This TCR derives from an adult in good health. The sequencing here drew on peripheral blood, taken on day 0 of AZD1222 vaccination. The CDR3 sequence: CASSIDVLARGSDRANYGYTF. CDR3 bases: TGTGCCAGTAGTATAGACGTCTTAGCTCGAGGTTCCGACAGGGCTAACTATGGCTACACCTTC.